This TCR beta chain was captured in a study of CD8+ T cells in alopecia areata. TCR sequencing used cDNA made by reverse transcription of extracted RNA. Measured with immunoSEQ multiplex PCR; TCRdb has only the in-frame clones, and not every one. The data show about 200,000 clones, with less than 65% seen just once and just over 1% held by the top ten. Comment on this clone: Its target is not known.

Findings and caveats of the study: Scalp samples also contribute reads from the resident alphabeta T cells found in normal skin. With tofacitinib ongoing, many expanded lesional clones persisted in both scalp and blood.

Treatment of the sample: oral pan-JAK inhibitor, 5-10 mg twice daily. Sample: CD4+ T cells sorted from blood, taken at week 24, from a patient treated with tofacitinib. The TCR comes from a human donor with alopecia areata.

CDR3 sequence: CASSLGARENSPLHF. CDR3 nucleotide sequence: TGTGCCAGCAGCCTCGGGGCGCGGGAGAATTCACCCCTCCACTTT. The genes are TRBV7-6 and TRBJ1-6; TRBD1 is a possible D gene (5 bases). Germline assignment: CDR1 SGHVS and CDR2 FNYEAQ. Trimming removed 5 bases from V and 7 bases from J, with 15 bases in between. This CDR3 is 15 amino acids long. The full variable domain, rest sourced from reference TRBV7-6 and TRBJ1-6, is GAGVSQSPRYKVTKRGQDVALRCDPISGHVSLYWYRQALGQGPEFLTYFNYEAQQDKSGLPNDRFSAERPEGSISTLTIQRTEQRDSAMYRCASSLGARENSPLHFGNGTRLTVT.